Reported below is one TCR beta chain. Its target is not known. With a J-beta primer mix and a sample-barcoded 5' primer, a second PCR ran 7 to 11 cycles. TCRdb recomputed calls from the 5' RACE reads with MiXCR, one row per CDR3 protein. The profile covers almost 550,000 distinct CDR3 sequences, with around 24% appearing a single time and under 9% taken by the ten largest. The data were taken from a study of blood T cells in healthy people across ages. Broader study findings: The donors' CMV status was not determined, possibly confounding changes in expanded clonotypes.

Germline V gene data show CDR1 as DFQATT and CDR2 as SNEGSKA (reference sequence). J lost 6 bases, V lost 6 bases, and 13 bases had no gene match. The CDR3 runs 15 residues. These same records also appear under a second study, on T cells of mothers and their children.

J is TRBJ2-5 and V is TRBV20-1, with TRBD2 matching 10 bases. The sequenced sample consisted of blood. The clonotype originates from a boy younger than 18 in good health. DNA of the CDR3: TGCAGTGCAGAGAAGCGGGGGGGCCCTCTGAAGACCCAGTACTTC. Its protein is CSAEKRGGPLKTQYF.